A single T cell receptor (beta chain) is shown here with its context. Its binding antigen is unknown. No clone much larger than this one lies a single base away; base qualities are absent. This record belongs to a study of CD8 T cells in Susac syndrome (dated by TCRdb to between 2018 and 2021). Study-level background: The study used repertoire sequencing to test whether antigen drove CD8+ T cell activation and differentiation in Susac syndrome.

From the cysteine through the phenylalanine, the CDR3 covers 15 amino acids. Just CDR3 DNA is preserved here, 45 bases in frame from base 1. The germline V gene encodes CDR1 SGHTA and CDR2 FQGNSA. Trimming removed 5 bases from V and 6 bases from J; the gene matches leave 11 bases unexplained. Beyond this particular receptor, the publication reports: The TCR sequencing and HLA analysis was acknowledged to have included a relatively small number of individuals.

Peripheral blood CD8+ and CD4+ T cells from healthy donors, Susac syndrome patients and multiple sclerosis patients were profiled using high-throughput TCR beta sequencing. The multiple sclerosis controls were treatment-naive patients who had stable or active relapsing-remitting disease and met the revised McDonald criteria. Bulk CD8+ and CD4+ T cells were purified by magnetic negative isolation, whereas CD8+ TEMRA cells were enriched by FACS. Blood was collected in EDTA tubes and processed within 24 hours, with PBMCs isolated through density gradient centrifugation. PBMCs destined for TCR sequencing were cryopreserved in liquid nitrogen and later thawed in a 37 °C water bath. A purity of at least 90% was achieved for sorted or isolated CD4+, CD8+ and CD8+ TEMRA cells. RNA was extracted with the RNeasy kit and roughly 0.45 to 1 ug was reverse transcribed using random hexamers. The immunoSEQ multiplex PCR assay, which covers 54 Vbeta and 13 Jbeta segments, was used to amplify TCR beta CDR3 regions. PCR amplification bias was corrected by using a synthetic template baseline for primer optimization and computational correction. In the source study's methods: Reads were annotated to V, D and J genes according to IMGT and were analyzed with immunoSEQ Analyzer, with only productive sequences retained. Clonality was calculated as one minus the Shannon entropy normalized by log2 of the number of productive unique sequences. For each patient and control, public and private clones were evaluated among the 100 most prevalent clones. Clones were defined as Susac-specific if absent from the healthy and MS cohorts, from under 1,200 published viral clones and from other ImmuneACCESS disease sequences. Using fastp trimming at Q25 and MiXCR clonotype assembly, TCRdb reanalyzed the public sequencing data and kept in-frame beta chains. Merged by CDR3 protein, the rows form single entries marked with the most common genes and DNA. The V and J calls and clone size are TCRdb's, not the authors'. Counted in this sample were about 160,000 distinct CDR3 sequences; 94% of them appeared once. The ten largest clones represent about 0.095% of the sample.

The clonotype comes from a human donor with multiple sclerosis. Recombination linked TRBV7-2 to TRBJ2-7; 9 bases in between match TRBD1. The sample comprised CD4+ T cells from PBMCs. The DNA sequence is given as TGTGCCAGCAGCGTACCGGGACAGGGTCCTCGCGAGCAGTACTTC. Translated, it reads CASSVPGQGPREQYF.